The clone carrying this T cell receptor beta chain was observed a single time. This CDR3 comprises 16 residues. Losses at the gene ends were 0 bases for V and 3 bases for J; bases not matched to a gene: 6. The germline V gene encodes CDR1 SGHNT and CDR2 YYREEE (reference sequence). The repertoire was sequenced with immunoSEQ multiplex PCR; TCRdb's copy has only in-frame clones and lacks some. The sample has 20,000 to 30,000 clones, 80% to 90% seen once. This sample was taken from a study of graft-versus-host responses after intestinal transplantation. This clonotype was sampled from a human patient who received an intestinal transplant, so some T cells may come from the graft donor. Material: PBMCs, obtained just over 450 days after intestinal transplant. The chain employs TRBV5-4 and TRBJ2-5; 9 bases match TRBD1. The CDR3 DNA is TGTGCCAGCAGCTTGGCCTCCGGGACAGGGAAAGAGACCCAGTACTTC. As protein: CASSLASGTGKETQYF.